The clone carrying this T cell receptor (beta chain) was observed a handful of times. Its antigen is not identified. Trimming removed 6 bases at V and 4 bases at J, with 3 bases between. This CDR3 has 10 residues. Per the germline V gene, CDR1 is MNHNS and CDR2 is SASEGT. An equimolar mix of two oligonucleotides served as the beta constant-region primer for TRBC1 and TRBC2. Ligated cDNA was amplified by four rounds of PCR with nested alpha and beta constant-region primers and SP2. Ligation attached a single-stranded oligonucleotide with a 12-nucleotide UMI and the SP2 primer to the cDNA 3' end. Using its own MiXCR run on the UMI-ligation and nested PCR reads, TCRdb lists one record per CDR3 protein. The sample includes about 99,000 distinct CDR3 sequences, about 15% of them seen just once. Cells stained for CD3, CD4, CD8, CD45RA, CD27 and viability were sorted into four CD45RA/CD27 subsets. The data originate from a study of naive and memory T cell subsets. General study points: Naive repertoires, especially CD8, held a few larger clonotypes, possibly memory cells re-expressing CD45RA. Findings for naive and memory subsets could not be checked against ground truth.

This receptor was obtained from a human donor in good health. Sequences were obtained from naive CD8+ T cells from blood. V usage is TRBV6-1 and J usage is TRBJ2-5; D is unclear. The CDR3 sequence: CASRVETQYF. The CDR3 bases are TGTGCCAGCAGAGTAGAGACCCAGTACTTC.